Presented here are 8 T cell receptor beta chains from one specimen sequenced in a study of CD8 T cells in acute hepatitis C reinfection. The protocol was immunoSEQ multiplex PCR, while the TCRdb copy is restricted to in-frame clones and leaves out a portion. The sample has over 30,000 clones, over 75% seen once; the top ten hold around 9.9%. Indicated time point: naive CD8 control sorted from an acute-time-point sample. Sequencing was carried out using naive CD8+ T cells from PBMCs. The source is a woman aged 18-29 years who spontaneously cleared hepatitis C infection.

The chain is built from TRBV11-2 and TRBJ1-1; no definite D call. There are 13 residues in the CDR3. The ends were cut back, 6 bases at V and 5 bases at J, with 13 bases in the middle. The germline CDR1 and CDR2 sequences are SGHAT and FQNNGV. The CDR3 reads CASRGKVETEAFF. In nucleotides, the CDR3 is TGTGCCAGCAGGGGGAAAGTGGAGACTGAAGCTTTCTTT.

The rearrangement links TRBV7-9 to TRBJ2-3; TRBD1 matches at 10 bases. The V and J ends lost 5 bases and 5 bases, in that order; junction bases with no gene match: 10. The CDR3 has 16 residues. Germline CDR1 and CDR2: SEHNR and FQNEAQ (reference sequence). The CDR3 DNA sequence: TGTGCCAGCAGCCCAGGGGACAGGGGATACGGAGATACGCAGTATTTT. Protein product: CASSPGDRGYGDTQYF.

The gene calls are TRBV5-1 and TRBJ2-5; D tentatively fits TRBD1 or TRBD2 (5 bases each). The DNA end is a closer match to TRBJ2-7, so the J assignment may be wrong. CDR3 size: 14 residues. Germline loops: CDR1 SGHRS, CDR2 YFSETQ. The CDR3 protein is CASSVPGRYYEQYF. CDR3 coding DNA: TGCGCCAGCAGCGTCCCGGGACGGTACTACGAGCAGTACTTC.

V is TRBV9 and J is TRBJ1-4; TRBD1 matches at 11 bases. This CDR3 is built from 18 residues. J was trimmed by 3 bases and V by 3 bases; bases with no gene match: 10. Germline V gene data show CDR1 as SGDLS and CDR2 as YYNGEE. The CDR3, as DNA: TGTGCCAGCAGCGCCGGACAGGGGGCGACGCCGGCTAATGAAAAACTGTTTTTT. This sequence encodes CASSAGQGATPANEKLFF.

This clone showed up just once. The chain combines TRBV27 with TRBJ2-5, with D perhaps given as TRBD1 or TRBD2 (6 bases each). CDR3 length: 15 residues. Per the germline V gene, CDR1 is MNHEY and CDR2 is SMNVEV (reference sequence). V shed 0 bases and J shed 3 bases, with 11 bases lying between them. The CDR3 region is CASSLSGGREETQYF. For the CDR3, the DNA is TGTGCCAGCAGTTTATCAGGGGGGCGGGAAGAGACCCAGTACTTC.

The chain combines TRBV5-6 with TRBJ1-4, with D possibly TRBD1 on 5 matching bases. The CDR3 extends over 15 amino acids. Germline CDR1 and CDR2: SGHDT and YYEEEE. The ends were cut back, 3 bases at V and 5 bases at J, with 14 bases in the middle. As DNA, the CDR3 is TGTGCCAGCAGCTCCGAGGGACCGCTGAATGAAAAACTGTTTTTT. This translates into CASSSEGPLNEKLFF.

The chain carries TRBV27 and TRBJ2-7; TRBD2 aligns across 7 bases. The V gene's germline CDR1 is MNHEY and CDR2 SMNVEV (reference sequence). The CDR3 covers 14 residues. With V trimmed by 6 bases and J by 4 bases, 9 bases remained unmatched. This chain's CDR3 is CASRSGGERYEQYF. The CDR3, as DNA: TGTGCCAGCAGATCGGGGGGAGAAAGGTACGAGCAGTACTTC.

J is TRBJ2-3 and V is TRBV7-9; D gene ambiguous. The CDR3 is made up of 10 amino acids. The V end was cut by 5 bases, the J end by 7 bases, with 4 bases between. Germline CDR1 reads SEHNR; CDR2 reads FQNEAQ (reference sequence). The CDR3 nucleotides are TGTGCCAGCAGCCTAAATACGCAGTATTTT. This encodes CASSLNTQYF.